Below, 21 T cell receptor beta chains from the same sample are listed, as sequenced in a study of T cell responses to AZD1222 COVID-19 vaccine (TCRdb year 2021). The sample's time point label, in plain terms: about 28 days (+/-7) after the second vaccine dose. Libraries were constructed by the immunoSEQ multiplex PCR assay. Here the immuneACCESS table is served through TCRdb, limited to in-frame sequences with V and J called. Missing clones are a known gap in these copies; in checked studies unresolved V genes cover under half, and the rest lacks a known reason. A total of about 91,000 clones appear in this sample, roughly 90% of them only once. The top ten clonotypes cover around 3.2% of the sample. This material consisted of peripheral blood, taken 28 days after the second AZD1222 dose. Source of these receptors: an adult who received the AZD1222 COVID-19 vaccine.

The rearrangement joins TRBV5-5 to TRBJ2-2, with D unresolved. Germline assignment: CDR1 SGHKS and CDR2 YYEKEE (reference sequence). The CDR3 covers 14 residues. With 2 bases removed from V and 1 base from J, the gap between germline ends came to 6 bases. The CDR3 spells CASSFWVNTGELFF. The CDR3, as DNA: TGTGCCAGCAGCTTTTGGGTGAACACCGGGGAGCTGTTTTTT.

V usage is TRBV11-2 and J usage is TRBJ1-3, with TRBD1 matching 9 bases. V shed 4 bases and J 2 bases; nucleotides not matched to a gene: 3. The length of the CDR3 is 15 residues. CDR1 is SGHAT, CDR2 FQNNGV, per germline. The DNA for the CDR3 is TGTGCCAGCAGCTCCCGGACAGGGGCTGGAAACACCATATATTTT. It translates to CASSSRTGAGNTIYF.

The V gene is TRBV3-1 (or the pseudogene TRBV3-2), the J gene TRBJ2-3, with 7 positions matching TRBD2. V lost 1 base and J lost 0; bases outside the gene matches: 7. CDR1 is LGHDT and CDR2 is YNNKEL in the germline V gene (reference sequence). The CDR3 contains 17 residues. The CDR3 loop is CASSQAKTSPSTDTQYF. CDR3 sequence (DNA): TGTGCCAGCAGCCAAGCGAAGACTAGCCCGAGCACAGATACGCAGTATTTT.

The rearrangement joins TRBV7-9 to TRBJ1-2; 7 bases match TRBD1. Germline lookup yields CDR1 SEHNR and CDR2 FQNEAQ (reference sequence). This CDR3 contains 14 residues. J gave up 3 bases and V 7 bases, and 8 bases lay outside the gene matches. The CDR3 bases are TGTGCCAGCACAGAAGGGACAGCCTACTATGGCTACACCTTC. It codes for CASTEGTAYYGYTF.

The chain employs TRBV30 and TRBJ2-1; TRBD2 agrees at 12 bases. The germline V gene has CDR1 GTSNPN and CDR2 SVGIG (reference sequence). This CDR3 spans 15 amino acids. J was trimmed by 5 bases and V by 2 bases; bases with no gene match: 4. This chain's CDR3 is CAWSRTSGKNNEQFF. CDR3 DNA sequence: TGTGCCTGGAGTAGGACTAGCGGGAAAAACAATGAGCAGTTCTTC.

This clone was seen more than once but under ten times. This chain connects TRBV14 to TRBJ1-2; no clear D. This CDR3 has 12 residues. Germline CDR1 reads SGHDN; CDR2 reads FVKESK. Trimming shortened V by 5 bases and J by 14 bases, and 18 bases separated the two germline ends. CDR3 in DNA: TGTGCCAGCAGCTCCCTCGGCCCAGTCGAGACCTTC. This gives the protein CASSSLGPVETF.

The chain has TRBV7-8 and TRBJ1-3, with D perhaps matching TRBD1 (5 bases). V was trimmed by 4 bases and J by 0 bases, leaving 16 bases between them. The CDR3 has 17 amino acids. Per the germline V gene, CDR1 is SGHVS and CDR2 is FQNEAQ. Here the CDR3 reads CASSSRGREVSGNTIYF. The CDR3 nucleotides read TGTGCCAGCAGCTCCCGGGGCAGGGAGGTCTCTGGAAACACCATATATTTT.

The chain recombines TRBV27 with TRBJ1-2; D is unclear. From germline, CDR1 is MNHEY and CDR2 SMNVEV (reference sequence). V was trimmed by 6 bases and J by 5 bases, leaving 16 bases between them. The CDR3 totals 14 residues. The CDR3 nucleotides are TGTGCCAGCAGGCCACACAGAGACCTATATGGCTACACCTTC. Translated: CASRPHRDLYGYTF.

The V and J genes are TRBV19 and TRBJ1-2, with D unclear. V lost 7 bases to trimming and J lost 5 bases, with 23 bases between them. The CDR3 runs to 16 residues. Germline lookup yields CDR1 LNHDA and CDR2 SQIVND (reference sequence). The CDR3 loop is CASTPTPLGMKYGYTF. The CDR3 DNA reads TGTGCCAGTACCCCCACCCCGCTAGGGATGAAGTATGGCTACACCTTC. The full variable domain, with the rest looked up from reference TRBV19 and TRBJ1-2, is DGGITQSPKYLFRKEGQNVTLSCEQNLNHDAMYWYRQDPGQGLRLIYYSQIVNDFQKGDIAEGYSVSREKKESFPLTVTSAQKNPTAFYLCASTPTPLGMKYGYTFGSGTRLTVV.

The chain joins TRBV15 to TRBJ1-1; TRBD1 agrees at 8 bases. With V trimmed by 5 bases and J by 3 bases, 5 bases remained unmatched. This CDR3 contains 14 residues. Per the germline V gene, CDR1 is LNHNV and CDR2 is YYDKDF (reference sequence). For the CDR3, the DNA is TGTGCCACCAGCCGCAGGGGGCAGTACACTGAAGCTTTCTTT. Translation: CATSRRGQYTEAFF.

The chain employs TRBV27 and TRBJ2-5; no definite D call. The CDR3 extends over 14 amino acids. Germline CDR1 MNHEY, CDR2 SMNVEV (reference sequence). The germline V and J ends were trimmed by 1 base and 7 bases, with 13 bases remaining between them. The CDR3 DNA follows: TGTGCCAGCAGTTTATGGCAGGCCTCGGGGACCCAGTACTTC. As protein: CASSLWQASGTQYF.

The DNA for the CDR3 is TGCGCCAGCAGCTTGGTCGGGGGTGGGACAGATACGCAGTATTTT. This encodes CASSLVGGGTDTQYF. The chain combines TRBV5-1 with TRBJ2-3, with D perhaps TRBD2 (6 bases). CDR1 and CDR2 from the germline V gene are SGHRS and YFSETQ. The CDR3 extends over 15 amino acids. Trimming cost V 0 bases and J 3 bases, with 11 bases left between them.

The chain combines TRBV9 with TRBJ2-1; 12 bases agree with TRBD1. Germline assignment: CDR1 SGDLS and CDR2 YYNGEE. J was trimmed by 9 bases and V by 3 bases; bases with no gene match: 10. The CDR3 has 16 residues. The CDR3: CASSGRDRGRLLEQFF. CDR3 DNA sequence: TGTGCCAGCAGCGGCCGGGACAGGGGGCGTCTACTTGAGCAGTTCTTC.

This sequence joins TRBV4-1 and TRBJ1-1; 8 bases fit TRBD1. CDR3 size: 15 residues. V gave up 4 bases and J gave up 4 bases; unmatched junction bases: 8. The germline CDR1 and CDR2 sequences are MGHRA and YSYEKL. CDR3 loop: CASSRIGQGSTEAFF. The CDR3 bases are TGCGCCAGCAGCCGAATTGGACAGGGTAGCACTGAAGCTTTCTTT.

The chain recombines TRBV27 with TRBJ1-4; no definite D call. Germline V gene sequence: CDR1 MNHEY, CDR2 SMNVEV (reference sequence). This CDR3 has 15 amino acids. V dropped 5 bases and J dropped 4 bases, with 14 bases sitting between them. The CDR3: CASSLGGVGNEKLFF. The CDR3 region has the DNA TGTGCCAGCAGTCTCGGCGGGGTGGGTAATGAAAAACTGTTTTTT. Combining the CDR3 with reference TRBV27 and TRBJ1-4 gives the whole variable domain EAQVTQNPRYLITVTGKKLTVTCSQNMNHEYMSWYRQDPGLGLRQIYYSMNVEVTDKGDVPEGYKVSRKEKRNFPLILESPSPNQTSLYFCASSLGGVGNEKLFFGSGTQLSVL.

The chain employs TRBV11-2 and TRBJ1-2, with unresolved D. Trimming left V 0 bases short and J 4 bases short, with 9 bases between. From germline, CDR1 is SGHAT and CDR2 FQNNGV. This CDR3 is built from 14 residues. CDR3 DNA sequence: TGTGCCAGCAGCTTAGATGATACTGTCTATGGCTACACCTTC. Residues: CASSLDDTVYGYTF.

J is TRBJ2-1 and V is TRBV12-3 or TRBV12-4; D may correspond to TRBD1 or TRBD2 (5 bases each). V gave up 6 bases and J gave up 2 bases, with 8 bases separating them. This CDR3 spans 13 amino acids. DNA of the CDR3: TGTGCCAGCAGCCAGGGACCCTACAATGAGCAGTTCTTC. Amino acid sequence: CASSQGPYNEQFF.

The chain couples TRBV19 to TRBJ1-1, with TRBD1 as a possible D gene (5 bases). The CDR3 is made up of 13 amino acids. Trimming pared 4 bases from V and 1 base from J, leaving 7 bases between. The V gene's germline CDR1 is LNHDA and CDR2 SQIVND (reference sequence). CDR3 coding DNA: TGTGCCAGTAGTACGGACACGAACACTGAAGCTTTCTTT. Its protein is CASSTDTNTEAFF.

The chain links TRBV5-1 to TRBJ2-7; 8 positions match TRBD1. The V gene's germline CDR1 is SGHRS and CDR2 YFSETQ. This CDR3 comprises 15 residues. The V segment lost 0 bases and the J segment 4 bases; nucleotides outside the gene matches: 6. The CDR3 sequence: CASSLEDRVFYEQYF. As DNA, the CDR3 is TGCGCCAGCAGCTTGGAGGACAGGGTCTTTTACGAGCAGTACTTC.

This clone was seen only once. This chain joins TRBV5-6 and TRBJ1-1; D might be TRBD1 (5 bases). From germline, CDR1 is SGHDT and CDR2 YYEEEE. The CDR3 loop spans 17 amino acids. Trimming took off 0 bases at V and 0 bases at J, with 15 bases between the two ends. CDR3 amino acids: CASSLVVGGDLNTEAFF. The CDR3, as DNA: TGTGCCAGCAGCTTGGTGGTGGGGGGAGACTTGAACACTGAAGCTTTCTTT. Full variable domain (rest looked up from reference TRBV5-6 and TRBJ1-1): DAGVTQSPTHLIKTRGQQVTLRCSPKSGHDTVSWYQQALGQGPQFIFQYYEEEERQRGNFPDRFSGHQFPNYSSELNVNALLLGDSALYLCASSLVVGGDLNTEAFFGQGTRLTVV.

The chain employs TRBV5-1 and TRBJ2-5, with a weak D call TRBD1 (5 bases). CDR1 is SGHRS, CDR2 YFSETQ, per germline. V was clipped by 2 bases and J by 1 base, with 12 bases between them. CDR3 size: 15 residues. This CDR3 reads CASSLTRGIQETQYF. In DNA form, the CDR3 reads TGCGCCAGCAGCTTAACAAGGGGAATCCAAGAGACCCAGTACTTC.